Presented here are 12 T cell receptor beta chains from one specimen sequenced in a study of blood T cell repertoires in COVID-19. Assay used: immunoSEQ multiplex PCR; TCRdb lists only in-frame clones, some missing. The repertoire holds about 46,000 clones, more than 80% seen once, with about 6.5% in the top ten. Sequenced material: peripheral blood. The origin of the receptors is a man aged 55 to 69 with acute or convalescent COVID-19.

The rearrangement joins TRBV28 to TRBJ1-1; a weak D match, TRBD1 (5 bases). Germline CDR1 reads MDHEN; CDR2 reads SYDVKM. The CDR3 contains 15 residues. Trimming removed 5 bases from V and 6 bases from J, with 19 bases in between. This CDR3 reads CASSGARLRGAEAFF. CDR3 bases: TGTGCCAGCAGTGGGGCGCGTCTCCGGGGGGCTGAAGCTTTCTTT.

The chain is built from TRBV19 and TRBJ1-2; 8 nucleotides agree with TRBD1. Germline CDR1 is LNHDA and CDR2 is SQIVND (reference sequence). CDR3 length: 15 amino acids. V shed 3 bases, J shed 4 bases, and the junction held 7 bases outside the gene matches. This CDR3 is CASSIYDRGFYGYTF. CDR3 bases: TGTGCCAGTAGTATCTACGACAGGGGATTCTATGGCTACACCTTC.

Here the CDR3 DNA reads TGTGCCAGCAGCTTGGCACAGGGGACGAACACCGGGGAGCTGTTTTTT. It yields the protein CASSLAQGTNTGELFF. This chain connects TRBV5-4 to TRBJ2-2; TRBD1 matches at 7 bases. CDR1 is SGHNT and CDR2 is YYREEE in the germline V gene (reference sequence). This CDR3 contains 16 residues. With 0 bases clipped from V and 0 bases from J, the junction kept 2 bases outside the gene matches.

CDR3 region: CASRGQSTDTQYF. Here the CDR3 DNA reads TGTGCCAGTAGGGGACAAAGCACAGATACGCAGTATTTT. This chain links TRBV19 with TRBJ2-3; weak D call: TRBD1 (6 bases). The CDR3 loop spans 13 amino acids. The V end was cut by 6 bases, the J end by 0 bases, with 7 bases between. Germline V gene lookup returns CDR1 LNHDA and CDR2 SQIVND (reference sequence).

The chain combines TRBV29-1 with TRBJ1-1; D is ambiguous. From germline, CDR1 is SQVTM and CDR2 ANQGSEA. V was shortened by 4 bases and J by 3 bases, with 12 bases between the two germline ends. The CDR3 is 13 residues long. As DNA, the CDR3 is TGCAGCGTTGTGCTGGTTCGGGACACTGAAGCTTTCTTT. Translation gives CSVVLVRDTEAFF.

Sample share makes this clone medium-sized. The chain is built from TRBV10-1 and TRBJ2-7; 7 bases line up with TRBD1. The CDR3 contains 14 residues. Losses at the gene ends were 6 bases for V and 4 bases for J; bases not matched to a gene: 9. Germline V gene lookup returns CDR1 WNHNN and CDR2 SYGVQD (reference sequence). The CDR3 DNA sequence: TGCGCCAGCAGCCCCGGGACAGAGTCTTACGAGCAGTACTTC. Its translation is CASSPGTESYEQYF.

In its sample, this clone was seen once. The junction departs from the called germline gene at one end, perhaps through a read error. V and J are TRBV4-1 and TRBJ2-7, with D possibly TRBD2 on 6 matching bases. This CDR3 spans 15 amino acids. Germline CDR1 and CDR2: MGHRA and YSYEKL. In DNA, the CDR3 is TGCGCCGGCAGCCAAGGGGCAGCGGGTACCTACGAGCAGTACTTC. This codes for CAGSQGAAGTYEQYF.

The chain links TRBV5-6 to TRBJ1-2; D possibly corresponds to TRBD1 (5 bases). The CDR3 is made up of 13 amino acids. Germline values: CDR1 SGHDT, CDR2 YYEEEE. V gave up 4 bases and J gave up 0 bases, with 7 bases separating them. The CDR3 reads CASSAGSNYGYTF. Here the CDR3 DNA reads TGTGCCAGCAGCGCAGGGTCTAACTATGGCTACACCTTC.

The genes are TRBV28 and TRBJ1-1, with D possibly matching TRBD1 (6 bases). CDR1 MDHEN and CDR2 SYDVKM come from the germline V gene. Trimming pared 2 bases from V and 0 bases from J, leaving 10 bases between. CDR3 size: 15 residues. In nucleotides, the CDR3 is TGTGCCAGCAGTTTAGCAGGGGACATGAACACTGAAGCTTTCTTT. Amino acids: CASSLAGDMNTEAFF.

The chain recombines TRBV5-1 with TRBJ2-7; 9 bases line up with TRBD1. Germline-derived CDR1 and CDR2 are SGHRS and YFSETQ. J gave up 1 base and V 2 bases, and 4 bases lay outside the gene matches. The CDR3 totals 15 residues. The CDR3, as DNA: TGCGCCAGCAGCTTAGGCGGGACAGGGTCCTACGAGCAGTACTTC. It encodes CASSLGGTGSYEQYF.

The count of this clone is one. The chain joins TRBV27 to TRBJ2-5; tentative D call: TRBD1 (6 bases). The length of the CDR3 is 18 residues. Germline CDR1 is MNHEY and CDR2 is SMNVEV (reference sequence). V was cut by 0 bases and J by 4 bases, with 21 bases left in between. The CDR3 nucleotides read TGTGCCAGCAGTTTATCGCCGAGGGATACAGGGCGTAGAGAGACCCAGTACTTC. Translated, it gives CASSLSPRDTGRRETQYF.

The V and J genes are TRBV28 and TRBJ2-7; D not certain. The CDR3 is 13 amino acids. V lost 3 bases, J lost 3 bases, and 9 bases lay in between. Germline CDR1 and CDR2: MDHEN and SYDVKM. CDR3 in DNA: TGTGCCAGCAGTTTTCCAGGCCACTACGAGCAGTACTTC. This encodes CASSFPGHYEQYF.